Listed here is a single TCR beta chain. In the authors' workflow: Amplified reference gene primers provided the basis for estimating nucleated cell counts. Sequencing was performed with immunoSEQ multiplex PCR; in TCRdb, only in-frame clones are kept and a portion is missing. The DNA gave D and trimming, while V, J and clone size come from that table. The sample consists of about 240,000 clones, around 86% of them appearing once. This sample stems from a study of blood T cell repertoires in COVID-19. Study background: Acute and convalescent COVID-19 samples came from the United States, Italy and Spain. In each case, the material was cDNA or gDNA derived from T cells, B-cell-depleted T cells, or PBMCs.

CDR1 is LGHNT and CDR2 is FRNRAP in the germline V gene. This CDR3 has 12 residues. V was clipped by 5 bases and J by 5 bases, with 6 bases between them. This rearrangement joins TRBV12-5 to TRBJ2-2; D unclear. Specimen: peripheral blood. This sequence originates from a man younger than 40 who had recovered from COVID-19. This CDR3 reads CASGVRTGELFF. The CDR3, as DNA: TGTGCTAGTGGTGTCCGTACCGGGGAGCTGTTTTTT.